This T cell receptor beta chain was captured by sequencing in a study of regulatory T cells in long-lasting Graves disease. Details on this clonotype: This may stem from a read error, because a much larger clone lies one nucleotide away.

The CDR3 is 13 amino acids. The germline CDR1 and CDR2 sequences are PRHDT and FYEKMQ (reference sequence). Arm-PCR of CDR3 regions and iRepertoire HTBI primers were the basis on which TCR beta libraries were built. TCRdb itself ran the multiplex PCR reads through MiXCR, one entry per CDR3 protein. Among about 210,000 distinct CDR3 sequences listed, roughly a fifth were seen once. Stated time point: newly diagnosed GD, antithyroid drugs for less than 3 months. RNA from PBMCs was the source of the TCR library. The sample also formed part of further work on T cells in Graves' hyperthyroidism and ophthalmopathy.

Sequencing was performed on peripheral blood mononuclear cells (PBMCs), taken at new diagnosis, from a patient treated with antithyroid drugs. V and J are TRBV13 and TRBJ2-7; unclear D gene. The clonotype was recovered from a woman aged 25 to 45 with Graves disease. This chain's CDR3 is CASSSPLSCEQYF. In DNA, the CDR3 is TGTGCCAGCAGCTCGCCCCTTTCCTGCGAGCAGTACTTC.